This passage covers 8 T cell receptor beta chains from one sample sequenced in a study of blood T cell repertoires in COVID-19. Measured with immunoSEQ multiplex PCR; TCRdb has only the in-frame clones, and not every one. This sample has a few hundred thousand clones, with around 83% found just once. What was sequenced was peripheral blood. All receptors derive from an older man with acute or convalescent COVID-19.

This clone came up once. The rearrangement joins TRBV19 to TRBJ1-1; 7 bases fit TRBD1. The J segment lost 1 base and the V segment lost 0 bases, leaving 5 bases of the junction unmatched. The germline V gene has CDR1 LNHDA and CDR2 SQIVND (reference sequence). This CDR3 has 16 residues. This chain's CDR3 is CASSIDIRDRNTEAFF. The CDR3 region has the DNA TGTGCCAGTAGTATAGACATCCGGGACAGGAACACTGAAGCTTTCTTT.

This rearrangement joins TRBV6-5 to TRBJ2-7; D perhaps matches TRBD2 (5 bases). Trimming removed 2 bases from V and 2 bases from J, with 7 bases in between. CDR1 is MNHEY, CDR2 SVGAGI, per germline. This CDR3 has 13 residues. The CDR3 reads CASSYRGPYEQYF. CDR3 in DNA: TGTGCCAGCAGTTACCGGGGTCCCTACGAGCAGTACTTC.

V usage is TRBV7-9 and J usage is TRBJ2-7, with D hard to call. V was trimmed by 0 bases and J by 0 bases, leaving 6 bases between them. Germline lookup yields CDR1 SEHNR and CDR2 FQNEAQ (reference sequence). The CDR3 totals 14 residues. The CDR3 DNA is TGTGCCAGCAGCTTAGCGCACAGCTCCTACGAGCAGTACTTC. It yields the protein CASSLAHSSYEQYF.

This chain links TRBV5-1 with TRBJ2-1; the match to TRBD1 covers 10 bases. Germline CDR1 and CDR2: SGHRS and YFSETQ. V lost 4 bases to trimming and J lost 7 bases; unmatched junction nucleotides: 2. This CDR3 spans 13 amino acids. The CDR3 DNA sequence: TGCGCCAGCAGCACGGACAGGGGGAATGAGCAGTTCTTC. Its protein is CASSTDRGNEQFF.

This clone was observed a single time. The chain links TRBV30 to TRBJ2-2, with 9 positions matching TRBD1. J lost 3 bases, V lost 4 bases, and 9 bases had no gene match. The CDR3 spans 16 residues. The germline V gene encodes CDR1 GTSNPN and CDR2 SVGIG (reference sequence). The CDR3 bases are TGTGCCTGGATCCCTAAGGGACAGGGTCACACCGGGGAGCTGTTTTTT. Translating gives CAWIPKGQGHTGELFF. Variable domain in full (rest from reference TRBV30 and TRBJ2-2): SQTIHQWPATLVQPVGSPLSLECTVEGTSNPNLYWYRQAAGRGLQLLFYSVGIGQISSEVPQNLSASRPQDRQFILSSKKLLLSDSGFYLCAWIPKGQGHTGELFFGEGSRLTVL.

As for this clone: The junction departs from the called germline gene at one end, perhaps through a read error. The genes are TRBV20-1 and TRBJ2-1; 7 bases match TRBD2. This CDR3 is 11 amino acids long. Germline assignment: CDR1 DFQATT and CDR2 SNEGSKA (reference sequence). The CDR3 coding sequence is TGCAGTACTAGCGACAACAATGAGCAGTTCTTC. Translating gives CSTSDNNEQFF.

The genes are TRBV19 and TRBJ2-1; TRBD2 might be the D (6 bases). This CDR3 is built from 14 residues. Trimming removed 3 bases at V and 6 bases at J, with 12 bases between. CDR1 and CDR2 from the germline V gene are LNHDA and SQIVND (reference sequence). The CDR3 DNA sequence: TGTGCCAGTAGTATCCAAGGACTACTCAATGAGCAGTTCTTC. Residues: CASSIQGLLNEQFF.

This clone was picked up a small number of times. The chain recombines TRBV2 with TRBJ2-7; 10 bases align to TRBD2. Germline-derived CDR1 and CDR2 are SNHLY and FYNNEI. V dropped 6 bases and J dropped 4; count of bases not matched to a gene: 6. The CDR3 totals 14 residues. The CDR3 coding sequence is TGTGCCAGCAGATCAGCGGGGGGGGATTACGAGCAGTACTTC. Amino acid sequence: CASRSAGGDYEQYF.